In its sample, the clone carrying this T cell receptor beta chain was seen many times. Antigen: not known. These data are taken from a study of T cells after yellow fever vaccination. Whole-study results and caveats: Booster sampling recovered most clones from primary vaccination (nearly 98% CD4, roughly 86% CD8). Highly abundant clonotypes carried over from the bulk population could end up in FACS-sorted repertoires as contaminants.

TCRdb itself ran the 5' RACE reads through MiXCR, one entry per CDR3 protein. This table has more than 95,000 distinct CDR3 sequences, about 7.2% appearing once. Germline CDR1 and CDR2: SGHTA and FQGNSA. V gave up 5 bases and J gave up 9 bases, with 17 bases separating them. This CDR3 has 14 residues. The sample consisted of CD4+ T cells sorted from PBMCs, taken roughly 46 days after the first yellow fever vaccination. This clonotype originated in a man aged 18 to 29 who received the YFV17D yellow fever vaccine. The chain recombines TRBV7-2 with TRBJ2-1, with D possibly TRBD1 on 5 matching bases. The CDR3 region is CASSTRVGELEQFF. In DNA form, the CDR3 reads TGTGCCAGCAGCACCAGGGTAGGCGAGCTTGAGCAGTTCTTC.